The 25 T cell receptor beta chains in this list originate from one sample, sequenced in a study of blood T cell repertoires in COVID-19. Sequencing was performed with immunoSEQ multiplex PCR; in TCRdb, only in-frame clones are kept and a portion is missing. This table has some 200,000 clones, roughly 80% appearing once. Sequences were obtained from peripheral blood. The receptor source for this set is a woman in her 70s with COVID-19, enrolled during active disease.

This sequence joins TRBV5-4 and TRBJ1-2; D remains unclear. The CDR3 contains 13 residues. CDR1 is SGHNT and CDR2 is YYREEE in the germline V gene (reference sequence). V lost 1 base, J lost 8 bases, and 12 bases lay in between. CDR3 DNA: TGTGCCAGCAGCTTGTCCACGCGGGAAGGCTACACCTTC. Translating gives CASSLSTREGYTF.

For this clone: Given a much more abundant clone one base away, this may be a read error. This sequence joins TRBV19 and TRBJ1-5, with D possibly matching TRBD1 (5 bases). This CDR3 has 16 residues. V dropped 2 bases and J dropped 7 bases, with 18 bases sitting between them. Germline V CDR1 and CDR2: LNHDA, SQIVND (reference sequence). DNA for the CDR3: TGTGCCAGTAGTATAAAACAGGATTCAGCGGGACAGCCCCAGCATTTT. This gives the protein CASSIKQDSAGQPQHF. Filled out from reference TRBV19 and TRBJ1-5, the complete variable domain reads DGGITQSPKYLFRKEGQNVTLSCEQNLNHDAMYWYRQDPGQGLRLIYYSQIVNDFQKGDIAEGYSVSREKKESFPLTVTSAQKNPTAFYLCASSIKQDSAGQPQHFGDGTRLSIL.

The chain uses TRBV7-2 and TRBJ1-1; TRBD1 might be the D (6 bases). The CDR3 is 17 residues long. CDR1 and CDR2 from the germline V gene are SGHTA and FQGNSA. V was trimmed by 5 bases and J by 0 bases, leaving 19 bases between them. CDR3 sequence (DNA): TGTGCCAGCAGCCTACCCCAGGGTAGGGGGATGAACACTGAAGCTTTCTTT. This codes for CASSLPQGRGMNTEAFF.

This sequence joins TRBV13 and TRBJ2-5; D possibly corresponds to TRBD1 (5 bases). Germline CDR1 and CDR2: PRHDT and FYEKMQ (reference sequence). V lost 4 bases and J lost 2, with 11 bases in between. The CDR3 totals 14 residues. The CDR3 nucleotides read TGTGCCAGCAGCTCCCGACAGATACAAGAGACCCAGTACTTC. It codes for CASSSRQIQETQYF.

The rearrangement uses TRBV25-1 and TRBJ2-1; 9 nucleotides line up with TRBD1. Germline V CDR1 and CDR2: MGHDK, SYGVNS. J was trimmed by 6 bases and V by 6 bases; bases with no gene match: 9. The CDR3 spans 15 residues. This CDR3 reads CASRPDRGQGNEQFF. The CDR3 bases are TGTGCCAGCAGACCAGACAGGGGACAGGGCAATGAGCAGTTCTTC.

The V and J genes are TRBV9 and TRBJ2-5, with 7 bases that match TRBD1. The junction had 6 bases not matched to a gene; V was cut back by 1 base and J by 3 bases. The length of the CDR3 is 15 residues. The germline V gene has CDR1 SGDLS and CDR2 YYNGEE. Here the CDR3 DNA reads TGTGCCAGCAGCGTATCCGGGACAGTAAAAGAGACCCAGTACTTC. Translation gives CASSVSGTVKETQYF. Together with reference TRBV9 and TRBJ2-5, the CDR3 gives the full variable domain: DSGVTQTPKHLITATGQRVTLRCSPRSGDLSVYWYQQSLDQGLQFLIQYYNGEERAKGNILERFSAQQFPDLHSELNLSSLELGDSALYFCASSVSGTVKETQYFGPGTRLLVL.

This clone was detected once. The J gene is TRBJ2-7, the V gene TRBV2; D is uncertain. This CDR3 region has 15 residues. Deletions cut 0 bases from V and 3 bases from J, with 12 bases between. The germline gives CDR1 SNHLY, CDR2 FYNNEI. The CDR3 region is CASSEALLSGYEQYF. The CDR3 region has the DNA TGTGCCAGCAGTGAAGCGCTCCTTTCCGGCTACGAGCAGTACTTC. Full variable domain (remainder filled in from reference TRBV2 and TRBJ2-7): EPEVTQTPSHQVTQMGQEVILRCVPISNHLYFYWYRQILGQKVEFLVSFYNNEISEKSEIFDDQFSVERPDGSNFTLKIRSTKLEDSAMYFCASSEALLSGYEQYFGPGTRLTVT.

This clone has just a few counts. The CDR3 bases are TGTGCCAGCCGACTGGGGCTGGGAAACACCATATATTTT. Translation gives CASRLGLGNTIYF. J is TRBJ1-3 and V is TRBV28; tentatively, D is TRBD1 (5 bases). This CDR3 is 13 amino acids long. The ends were cut back, 8 bases at V and 4 bases at J, with 12 bases in the middle. Germline CDR1 is MDHEN and CDR2 is SYDVKM.

This rearrangement joins TRBV18 to TRBJ1-6; TRBD1 aligns across 10 bases. The CDR3 extends over 19 amino acids. Germline V lookup: CDR1 KGHSH, CDR2 LQKENI. V lost 2 bases, J lost 7 bases, and 14 bases stayed unmatched. The CDR3 nucleotides read TGTGCCAGCTCACCAGTCCCGGGACAGGGGACTACGGTGAATTCACCCCTCCACTTT. It yields the protein CASSPVPGQGTTVNSPLHF.

The J gene is TRBJ2-1, the V gene TRBV28; tentative D call: TRBD2 (5 bases). The germline V gene encodes CDR1 MDHEN and CDR2 SYDVKM. This CDR3 is 12 amino acids long. The V end was cut by 4 bases, the J end by 10 bases, with 11 bases between. The CDR3 loop reads CASSYAQREQFF. As DNA, the CDR3 is TGTGCCAGCAGTTATGCCCAGCGGGAGCAGTTCTTC.

The V call is TRBV6-5, the J call TRBJ2-6; 8 nucleotides align to TRBD2. V dropped 7 bases and J dropped 3; count of bases not matched to a gene: 2. The germline CDR1 and CDR2 sequences are MNHEY and SVGAGI. The CDR3 covers 14 residues. CDR3 nucleotides: TGTGCCAGCACCCGGGGGGGTGGGGCCAACGTCCTGACTTTC. It encodes CASTRGGGANVLTF.

On this clone: This sample includes further DNA sequences coding for the same CDR3. The chain is built from TRBV28 and TRBJ2-5; TRBD2 matches 8 bases. V shed 1 base, J shed 1 base, and the junction held 11 bases outside the gene matches. The length of the CDR3 is 18 residues. Germline CDR1 is MDHEN and CDR2 is SYDVKM. The CDR3 region is CASSLSPGLGSFQETQYF. CDR3 DNA: TGTGCCAGCAGTTTATCGCCGGGACTAGGCTCTTTCCAAGAGACCCAGTACTTC. The full variable domain, in which reference TRBV28 and TRBJ2-5 provide the parts outside the CDR3, is DVKVTQSSRYLVKRTGEKVFLECVQDMDHENMFWYRQDPGLGLRLIYFSYDVKMKEKGDIPEGYSVSREKKERFSLILESASTNQTSMYLCASSLSPGLGSFQETQYFGPGTRLLVL.

The DNA for the CDR3 is TGCGCCAGCAGTTCGAGTAGGGGGAAAGAGACCCAGTACTTC. The encoded protein is CASSSSRGKETQYF. V usage is TRBV5-1 and J usage is TRBJ2-5; D possibly corresponds to TRBD1 (6 bases). V lost 5 bases and J 3 bases, leaving 14 bases between the germline ends. This CDR3 contains 14 residues. Germline values: CDR1 SGHRS, CDR2 YFSETQ.

J is TRBJ2-2 and V is TRBV28; 8 nucleotides match TRBD1. Germline loops: CDR1 MDHEN, CDR2 SYDVKM. V gave up 5 bases and J gave up 6 bases; unmatched junction bases: 8. This CDR3 has 15 residues. CDR3 sequence (DNA): TGTGCCAGCAGTCCCTCGGACAGGGTAGCCGGGGAGCTGTTTTTT. Translation: CASSPSDRVAGELFF.

This CDR3 is CASSSQGVSNQPQHF. The CDR3 DNA reads TGTGCCAGCAGCTCTCAGGGGGTTAGCAATCAGCCCCAGCATTTT. The chain has TRBV7-2 and TRBJ1-5, with TRBD1 matching over 7 bases. The V and J ends lost 4 bases and 0 bases, in that order; junction bases with no gene match: 3. Germline values: CDR1 SGHTA, CDR2 FQGNSA. The CDR3 loop spans 15 amino acids.

For this clone: Other DNA sequences in this specimen translate into the identical CDR3. This rearrangement joins TRBV6-5 to TRBJ1-2, with no clear D. Germline V gives CDR1 MNHEY, CDR2 SVGAGI. The CDR3 covers 12 residues. The ends were cut back, 11 bases at V and 4 bases at J, with 14 bases in the middle. The CDR3: CASSSPGYGYTF. CDR3 nucleotides: TGTGCCTCCAGTTCCCCGGGCTATGGCTACACCTTC.

This chain links TRBV4-3 with TRBJ1-3; D remains unclear. This CDR3 contains 14 residues. Trimming shortened V by 0 bases and J by 0 bases, and 3 bases separated the two germline ends. The V gene's germline CDR1 is LGHNA and CDR2 YSLEER. CDR3: CASSQEHSGNTIYF. Written as DNA, the CDR3 is TGCGCCAGCAGCCAAGAACACTCTGGAAACACCATATATTTT.

CDR3 amino acids: CASSLSPGQVGAGELFF. The CDR3 DNA sequence: TGTGCCAGCAGCTTATCCCCGGGACAGGTGGGGGCCGGGGAGCTGTTTTTT. This sequence joins TRBV7-2 and TRBJ2-2; 8 bases are a match to TRBD1. Germline CDR1 and CDR2: SGHTA and FQGNSA. This CDR3 has 17 residues. The V gene end was trimmed by 2 bases and the J gene end by 6 bases; junction bases not matched to a gene: 11. Full variable domain (outside the CDR3, taken from reference TRBV7-2 and TRBJ2-2): GAGVSQSPSNKVTEKGKDVELRCDPISGHTALYWYRQSLGQGLEFLIYFQGNSAPDKSGLPSDRFSAERTGGSVSTLTIQRTQQEDSAVYLCASSLSPGQVGAGELFFGEGSRLTVL.

The CDR3 loop is CATSDTIRGEAFF. The DNA for the CDR3 is TGTGCCACCAGTGACACCATCAGGGGTGAAGCTTTCTTT. The J gene is TRBJ1-1, the V gene TRBV24-1; a possible D gene is TRBD1 (6 bases). The germline V gene encodes CDR1 KGHDR and CDR2 SFDVKD. V lost 4 bases to trimming and J lost 7 bases, with 12 bases between them. The CDR3 is 13 amino acids.

Notes on this clone: A far larger clone is a single base away, which makes a read error likely. Other DNA sequences within the sample encode an identical CDR3. The V and J genes are TRBV2 and TRBJ2-5; 7 nucleotides match TRBD2. With V trimmed by 7 bases and J by 7 bases, 9 bases remained unmatched. Germline-derived CDR1 and CDR2 are SNHLY and FYNNEI. The CDR3 length is 13 residues. CDR3 loop: CASIFGLEATQYF. CDR3 nucleotide sequence: TGTGCCAGCATATTCGGACTAGAAGCGACCCAGTACTTC.

This chain uses TRBV9 with TRBJ2-1; 14 bases match TRBD2. The CDR3 length is 16 residues. The germline CDR1 and CDR2 sequences are SGDLS and YYNGEE. V was pared by 4 bases and J by 8 bases, with 8 bases of the junction left unmatched. The CDR3 DNA follows: TGTGCCAGCAGCTCCTGGACTAGCGGGAGGTCCCATGAGCAGTTCTTC. Amino acid sequence: CASSSWTSGRSHEQFF.

A note on this clone: The sample contains more than one DNA sequence encoding this CDR3. V gene TRBV6-5 combines with J gene TRBJ2-7; 9 bases match TRBD2. Germline V lookup: CDR1 MNHEY, CDR2 SVGAGI. The junction had 5 bases not matched to a gene; V was cut back by 5 bases and J by 3 bases. The CDR3 runs to 14 residues. CDR3 sequence: CASSLAGLSYEQYF. Here the CDR3 DNA reads TGTGCCAGCAGTCTAGCGGGATTGAGCTACGAGCAGTACTTC.

V is TRBV9 and J is TRBJ2-3; D is perhaps TRBD1 (6 bases). This CDR3 has 13 amino acids. Germline values: CDR1 SGDLS, CDR2 YYNGEE. V shed 1 base and J shed 6 bases, with 9 bases lying between them. This CDR3 reads CASSVKGVDTQYF. The CDR3 coding sequence is TGTGCCAGCAGCGTAAAGGGGGTCGATACGCAGTATTTT.

The gene calls are TRBV7-2 and TRBJ2-7; 9 bases line up with TRBD2. Germline values: CDR1 SGHTA, CDR2 FQGNSA. V lost 0 bases to trimming and J lost 0 bases; unmatched junction nucleotides: 9. The CDR3 runs 18 residues. CDR3 sequence (DNA): TGTGCCAGCAGCTTAGCTCTAGCGGGACCCTTTAGCTCCTACGAGCAGTACTTC. Protein product: CASSLALAGPFSSYEQYF.

This chain joins TRBV7-2 and TRBJ2-3; 10 bases fit TRBD1. The V and J ends lost 0 bases and 2 bases, in that order; junction bases with no gene match: 2. Germline CDR1 reads SGHTA; CDR2 reads FQGNSA. The CDR3 has 16 amino acids. The chain's CDR3 is CASSLAGQGITDTQYF. CDR3 nucleotide sequence: TGTGCCAGCAGCTTAGCGGGACAGGGGATCACAGATACGCAGTATTTT.